This T cell receptor (beta chain) was sequenced for a study of blood T cells in healthy people across ages. Study-level points and caveats: As age increased, TCR beta diversity per million T cells fell in a roughly linear fashion.

A word on this clonotype: Its antigen is not identified.

Drawn from each donor were ten milliliters of peripheral blood. With a J-beta primer mix and a sample-barcoded 5' primer, a second PCR ran about 7 to 11 cycles. All samples gave at least 2.5 million CDR3-containing paired-end reads. TCRdb called the 5' RACE reads again in MiXCR, with one record for every CDR3 protein. The top ten clones hold 7.7% of a sample with some 1.7 million distinct CDR3 sequences, about 28% of them seen once. V lost 7 bases, J lost 3 bases, and 10 bases lay in between. This CDR3 has 13 amino acids. Germline CDR1 MNHNS, CDR2 SASEGT. Sequences were obtained from blood. This sequence was found in a woman in her twenties or thirties in good health. The rearrangement links TRBV6-1 to TRBJ1-3; perhaps TRBD1 as D (5 bases). The CDR3 nucleotides read TGTGCCAGCACCTGGGGGGTTGGAAACACCATATATTTT. Residues: CASTWGVGNTIYF.